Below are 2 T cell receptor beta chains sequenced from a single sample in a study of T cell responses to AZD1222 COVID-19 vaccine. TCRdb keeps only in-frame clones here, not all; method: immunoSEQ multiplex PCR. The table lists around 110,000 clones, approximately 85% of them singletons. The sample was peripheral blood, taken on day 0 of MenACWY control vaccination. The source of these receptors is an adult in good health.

The CDR3 nucleotides are TGTGCCATCAGCCCCGGGACGGTCACCTACGAGCAGTACTTC. Residues: CAISPGTVTYEQYF. The chain has TRBV10-3 and TRBJ2-7; D might be TRBD1 or TRBD2, each matching 5 bases. The CDR3 consists of 14 residues. Germline V gives CDR1 ENHRY, CDR2 SYGVKD. Trimming took 6 bases from V and 2 from J, leaving 14 bases between them.

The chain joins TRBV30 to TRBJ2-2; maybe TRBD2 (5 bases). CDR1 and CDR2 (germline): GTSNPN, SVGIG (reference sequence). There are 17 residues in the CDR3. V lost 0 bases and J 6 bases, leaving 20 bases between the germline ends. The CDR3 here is CAWSVAIGLARPGELFF. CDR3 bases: TGTGCCTGGAGTGTGGCTATCGGGCTAGCCCGTCCCGGGGAGCTGTTTTTT. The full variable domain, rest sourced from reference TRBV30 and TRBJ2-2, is SQTIHQWPATLVQPVGSPLSLECTVEGTSNPNLYWYRQAAGRGLQLLFYSVGIGQISSEVPQNLSASRPQDRQFILSSKKLLLSDSGFYLCAWSVAIGLARPGELFFGEGSRLTVL.